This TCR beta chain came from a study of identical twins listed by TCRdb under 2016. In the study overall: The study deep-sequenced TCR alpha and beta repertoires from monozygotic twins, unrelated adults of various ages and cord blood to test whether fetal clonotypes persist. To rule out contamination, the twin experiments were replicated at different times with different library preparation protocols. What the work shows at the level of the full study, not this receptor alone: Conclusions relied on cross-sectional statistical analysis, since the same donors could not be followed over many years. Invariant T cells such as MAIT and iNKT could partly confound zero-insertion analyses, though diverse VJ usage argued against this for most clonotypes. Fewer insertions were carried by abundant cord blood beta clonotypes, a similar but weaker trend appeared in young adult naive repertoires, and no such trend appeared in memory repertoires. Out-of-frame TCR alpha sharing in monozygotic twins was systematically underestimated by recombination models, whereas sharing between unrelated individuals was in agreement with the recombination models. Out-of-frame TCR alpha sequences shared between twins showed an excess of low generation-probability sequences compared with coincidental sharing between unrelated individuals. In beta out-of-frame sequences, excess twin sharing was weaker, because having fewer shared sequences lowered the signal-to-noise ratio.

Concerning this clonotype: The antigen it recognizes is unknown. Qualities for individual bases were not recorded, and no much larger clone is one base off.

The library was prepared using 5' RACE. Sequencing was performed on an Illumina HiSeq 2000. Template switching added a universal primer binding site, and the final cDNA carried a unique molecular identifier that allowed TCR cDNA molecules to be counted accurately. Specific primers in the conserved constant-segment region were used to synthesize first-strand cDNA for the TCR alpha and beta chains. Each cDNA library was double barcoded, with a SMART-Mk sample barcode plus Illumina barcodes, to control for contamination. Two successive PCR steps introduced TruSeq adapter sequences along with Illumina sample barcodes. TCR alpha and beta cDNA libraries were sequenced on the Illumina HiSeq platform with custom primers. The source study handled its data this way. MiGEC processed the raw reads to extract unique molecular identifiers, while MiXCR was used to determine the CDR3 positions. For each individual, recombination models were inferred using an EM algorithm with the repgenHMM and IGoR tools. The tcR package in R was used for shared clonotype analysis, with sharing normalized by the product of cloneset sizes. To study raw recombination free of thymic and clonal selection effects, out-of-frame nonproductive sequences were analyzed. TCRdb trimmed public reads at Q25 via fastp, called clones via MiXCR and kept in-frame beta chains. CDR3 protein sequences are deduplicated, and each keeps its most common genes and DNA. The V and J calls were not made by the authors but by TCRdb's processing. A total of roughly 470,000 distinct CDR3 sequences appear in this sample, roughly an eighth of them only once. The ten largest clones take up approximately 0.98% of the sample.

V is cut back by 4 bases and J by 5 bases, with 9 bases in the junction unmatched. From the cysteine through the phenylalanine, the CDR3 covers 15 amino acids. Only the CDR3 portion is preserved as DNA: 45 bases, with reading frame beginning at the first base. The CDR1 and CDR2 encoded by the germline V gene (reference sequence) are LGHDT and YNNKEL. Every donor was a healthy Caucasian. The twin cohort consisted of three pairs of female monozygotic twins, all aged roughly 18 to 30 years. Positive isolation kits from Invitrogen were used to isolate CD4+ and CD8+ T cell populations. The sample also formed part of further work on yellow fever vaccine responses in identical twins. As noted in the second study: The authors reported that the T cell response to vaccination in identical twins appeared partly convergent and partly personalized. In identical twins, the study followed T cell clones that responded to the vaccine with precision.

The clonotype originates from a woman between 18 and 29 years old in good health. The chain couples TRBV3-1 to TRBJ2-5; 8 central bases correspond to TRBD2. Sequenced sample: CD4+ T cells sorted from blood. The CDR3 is CASSPRGGTAETQYF. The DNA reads TGTGCCAGCAGCCCCCGGGGGGGAACGGCGGAGACCCAGTACTTC.